These 24 T cell receptor beta chains originate from one sample sequenced in a study of radiation and T cells in renal cell carcinoma. Indicated time point: baseline pretreatment blood. The sample's treatment: 15 Gy SBRT to primary tumor, nephrectomy 4 weeks later. The method was immunoSEQ multiplex PCR; TCRdb's version includes in-frame clones alone and lacks a portion of them. The sample lists about 130,000 clones; approximately 90% were seen once. The material was blood, obtained from a patient whose treatment included radiotherapy and nephrectomy. Receptor source: a woman in her 50s with renal cell carcinoma.

J is TRBJ2-1 and V is TRBV9; 9 bases are shared with TRBD2. CDR1 and CDR2 (germline): SGDLS, YYNGEE. With V trimmed by 2 bases and J by 3 bases, 3 bases remained unmatched. The CDR3 is 15 residues long. CDR3 nucleotide sequence: TGTGCCAGCAGCGTGGCGCGGGGGGGCTACAATGAGCAGTTCTTC. Encoded protein: CASSVARGGYNEQFF. The entire variable domain, with the rest obtained from reference TRBV9 and TRBJ2-1, is as follows: DSGVTQTPKHLITATGQRVTLRCSPRSGDLSVYWYQQSLDQGLQFLIQYYNGEERAKGNILERFSAQQFPDLHSELNLSSLELGDSALYFCASSVARGGYNEQFFGPGTRLTVL.

The chain recombines TRBV19 with TRBJ2-7; the D is unclear. Germline CDR1 and CDR2: LNHDA and SQIVND (reference sequence). V was pared by 9 bases and J by 3 bases, with 6 bases between. This CDR3 is 10 amino acids long. CDR3 amino acids: CARINYEQYF. In nucleotides, the CDR3 is TGTGCCAGGATAAACTACGAGCAGTACTTC.

The rearrangement links TRBV7-9 to TRBJ2-7; 15 bases align to TRBD2. CDR3 length equals 17 residues. Germline V gene lookup returns CDR1 SEHNR and CDR2 FQNEAQ (reference sequence). V was pared by 4 bases and J by 2 bases, with 6 bases of the junction left unmatched. CDR3 in amino acids: CASSSTGLAGGPYEQYF. CDR3 nucleotide sequence: TGTGCCAGCAGCTCCACGGGACTAGCGGGGGGCCCCTACGAGCAGTACTTC. Supplemented by reference TRBV7-9 and TRBJ2-7, the full variable domain reads DTGVSQNPRHKITKRGQNVTFRCDPISEHNRLYWYRQTLGQGPEFLTYFQNEAQLEKSRLLSDRFSAERPKGSFSTLEIQRTEQGDSAMYLCASSSTGLAGGPYEQYFGPGTRLTVT.

This sequence joins TRBV7-3 and TRBJ1-1; weak D call: TRBD1 (5 bases). The V end lost 1 base, the J end lost 7 bases, and 13 bases lay between the germline ends. The CDR3 totals 14 residues. Per germline, CDR1 SGHTA and CDR2 FQGTGA. Written as DNA, the CDR3 is TGTGCCAGCAGCTTAATCGGGACGGTTGATGAAGCTTTCTTT. Translation gives CASSLIGTVDEAFF.

The J gene is TRBJ2-6, the V gene TRBV2; D remains unclear. The CDR3 is made up of 16 amino acids. Trimming left V 2 bases short and J 1 base short, with 9 bases between. The germline V gene encodes CDR1 SNHLY and CDR2 FYNNEI. The CDR3 loop is CASSERWGSGANVLTF. In nucleotides, the CDR3 is TGTGCCAGCAGTGAACGGTGGGGATCTGGGGCCAACGTCCTGACTTTC.

This chain's CDR3 is CASSLGENIQYF. CDR3 in DNA: TGCGCCAGCAGCTTGGGTGAGAACATTCAGTACTTC. The chain is built from TRBV5-1 and TRBJ2-4; D unresolved. V was clipped by 0 bases and J by 7 bases, with 5 bases between them. The germline CDR1 and CDR2 sequences are SGHRS and YFSETQ. The CDR3 runs to 12 residues. Full variable domain (outside the CDR3, taken from reference TRBV5-1 and TRBJ2-4): KAGVTQTPRYLIKTRGQQVTLSCSPISGHRSVSWYQQTPGQGLQFLFEYFSETQRNKGNFPGRFSGRQFSNSRSEMNVSTLELGDSALYLCASSLGENIQYFGAGTRLSVL.

The chain combines TRBV7-6 with TRBJ1-1; no clear D. Germline loops: CDR1 SGHVS, CDR2 FNYEAQ. This CDR3 region has 14 residues. The ends were cut back, 1 base at V and 3 bases at J, with 9 bases in the middle. CDR3 DNA sequence: TGTGCCAGCAGCTTAGTCGTTTCGGACACTGAAGCTTTCTTT. It encodes CASSLVVSDTEAFF.

The V gene is TRBV19, the J gene TRBJ2-4; 7 bases are shared with TRBD1. Per the germline V gene, CDR1 is LNHDA and CDR2 is SQIVND (reference sequence). CDR3 length: 16 residues. V gave up 4 bases and J gave up 1 base; unmatched junction bases: 7. This CDR3 is CASSTGQSSAKNIQYF. For the CDR3, the DNA is TGTGCCAGTAGTACGGGACAGTCTTCCGCCAAAAACATTCAGTACTTC.

This clone was recorded only once. The V call is TRBV7-9, the J call TRBJ1-4; maybe TRBD1 (5 bases). CDR3 length: 16 amino acids. Trimming removed 4 bases from V and 6 bases from J, with 18 bases in between. Looked up from germline, CDR1 is SEHNR and CDR2 is FQNEAQ (reference sequence). In DNA, the CDR3 is TGTGCCAGCAGCTACAGGAAGGCAAGGCAGGATGAAAAACTGTTTTTT. Its protein is CASSYRKARQDEKLFF.

In this sample, this clone turned up once. This chain joins TRBV4-3 and TRBJ1-1, with D unresolved. Between the trimmed V and J ends, which lost 0 bases and 6 bases, there was a span of 14 bases. The CDR3 has 15 residues. Looked up from germline, CDR1 is LGHNA and CDR2 is YSLEER. CDR3 sequence: CASSQDLPLGAEAFF. The CDR3 DNA is TGCGCCAGCAGCCAAGATCTACCCCTTGGGGCTGAAGCTTTCTTT.

The rearrangement uses TRBV7-9 and TRBJ1-2; no clear D. The germline gives CDR1 SEHNR, CDR2 FQNEAQ (reference sequence). The ends were cut back, 1 base at V and 4 bases at J, with 10 bases in the middle. This CDR3 has 14 amino acids. The CDR3 reads CASSLGPDSYGYTF. CDR3 bases: TGTGCCAGCAGCTTAGGGCCAGACTCCTATGGCTACACCTTC.

The rearrangement joins TRBV18 to TRBJ2-1; D perhaps matches TRBD1 (6 bases). The CDR3 length is 14 residues. Per the germline V gene, CDR1 is KGHSH and CDR2 is LQKENI. The V gene lost 6 bases and the J gene lost 5 bases, with 14 bases spanning the gap. The CDR3 DNA follows: TGTGCCAGCTCCCCGACCAGGGACAACAATGAGCAGTTCTTC. This encodes CASSPTRDNNEQFF.

The rearrangement joins TRBV19 to TRBJ2-7; D might be TRBD1 (6 bases). The CDR3 extends over 14 amino acids. Trimming took 5 bases from V and 7 from J, leaving 18 bases between them. Germline lookup yields CDR1 LNHDA and CDR2 SQIVND (reference sequence). The CDR3 reads CASSQGSTLWEQYF. CDR3 DNA sequence: TGTGCCAGTAGTCAGGGGTCCACCCTATGGGAGCAGTACTTC.

The chain is built from TRBV7-2 and TRBJ1-3; D remains ambiguous. This CDR3 is 17 amino acids long. Germline CDR1 and CDR2: SGHTA and FQGNSA. The V and J ends lost 2 bases and 3 bases respectively, with 17 bases between them. The CDR3 spells CASSLRAGVGVGNTIYF. For the CDR3, the DNA is TGTGCCAGCAGCTTAAGGGCCGGGGTGGGAGTTGGAAACACCATATATTTT.

The chain couples TRBV7-9 to TRBJ1-2; 7 nucleotides align to TRBD1. The CDR3 covers 13 residues. CDR1 and CDR2 from the germline V gene are SEHNR and FQNEAQ (reference sequence). V shed 6 bases, J shed 12 bases, and the junction held 13 bases outside the gene matches. This CDR3 is CASREGTAFRDTF. In DNA, the CDR3 is TGTGCCAGCAGGGAGGGGACAGCCTTCCGAGACACCTTC.

This sequence joins TRBV4-1 and TRBJ2-5; the D is unclear. V lost 0 bases and J lost 7, with 12 bases in between. CDR1 MGHRA and CDR2 YSYEKL come from the germline V gene. The CDR3 is 14 residues long. The CDR3 loop is CASSQDPGWRTQYF. The DNA for the CDR3 is TGCGCCAGCAGCCAAGATCCCGGGTGGCGGACCCAGTACTTC.

The rearrangement uses TRBV30 and TRBJ1-1, with TRBD1 matching over 12 bases. V lost 3 bases to trimming and J lost 4 bases; unmatched junction nucleotides: 12. The CDR3 is 17 amino acids. Germline lookup yields CDR1 GTSNPN and CDR2 SVGIG (reference sequence). The CDR3 DNA reads as TGTGCCTGGAGCCCTATGGGACAGGGGGCTTTCTCCACTGAAGCTTTCTTT. Encoded protein: CAWSPMGQGAFSTEAFF.

A note on this clone: At the DNA level, this CDR3 is encoded by other sequences in the same sample as well. V gene TRBV5-4 combines with J gene TRBJ2-5, with D possibly being TRBD2 (5 bases). With 1 base removed from V and 1 base from J, the gap between germline ends came to 8 bases. The germline V gene encodes CDR1 SGHNT and CDR2 YYREEE (reference sequence). The CDR3 is made up of 14 amino acids. DNA of the CDR3: TGTGCCAGCAGCTTGAGCGGAGTCCAAGAGACCCAGTACTTC. Translated: CASSLSGVQETQYF.

The chain employs TRBV9 and TRBJ2-3, with D perhaps TRBD1 (6 bases). The CDR3 runs 18 residues. Germline V gene sequence: CDR1 SGDLS, CDR2 YYNGEE. V lost 0 bases and J lost 0, with 17 bases in between. Here the CDR3 DNA reads TGTGCCAGCAGCGTAGGAACAGGGATAATTAGCAGCACAGATACGCAGTATTTT. Its protein is CASSVGTGIISSTDTQYF.

This chain links TRBV2 with TRBJ1-5; 9 bases are a match to TRBD1. The CDR3 totals 14 residues. Trimming removed 4 bases from V and 5 bases from J; junction bases left unmatched: 3. CDR1 is SNHLY, CDR2 FYNNEI, per germline. The CDR3, as DNA: TGTGCCAGCAGTGGGGACAGGGCTCATCAGCCCCAGCATTTT. Translating gives CASSGDRAHQPQHF.

V usage is TRBV5-5 and J usage is TRBJ2-3, with 10 bases identical to TRBD2. CDR1 and CDR2 (germline): SGHKS, YYEKEE (reference sequence). V gave up 2 bases and J gave up 4 bases; unmatched junction bases: 4. CDR3 length equals 15 residues. CDR3 sequence: CASSFTAGGSDTQYF. The CDR3 DNA is TGTGCCAGCAGCTTTACAGCGGGGGGGTCAGATACGCAGTATTTT.

The chain combines TRBV7-2 with TRBJ2-3; 12 positions match TRBD2. This CDR3 has 14 amino acids. Germline V CDR1 and CDR2: SGHTA, FQGNSA. V lost 5 bases to trimming and J lost 6 bases; unmatched junction nucleotides: 3. The CDR3 loop is CASSRGTSGDTQYF. DNA of the CDR3: TGTGCCAGCAGCCGTGGGACTAGCGGGGATACGCAGTATTTT.

The chain links TRBV6-5 to TRBJ1-4; weak D call: TRBD1 (5 bases). The CDR3 sequence is 14 residues long. V dropped 2 bases and J dropped 11 bases, with 15 bases sitting between them. CDR1 is MNHEY, CDR2 SVGAGI, per germline. The CDR3 protein is CASSYGQGEMKLFF. DNA for the CDR3: TGTGCCAGCAGTTACGGGCAGGGAGAGATGAAACTGTTTTTT.

The genes are TRBV5-1 and TRBJ1-4; D is ambiguous. Germline V lookup: CDR1 SGHRS, CDR2 YFSETQ. The CDR3 extends over 14 amino acids. Trimming removed 7 bases at V and 3 bases at J, with 13 bases between. CDR3 amino acids: CASAENQANEKLFF. The CDR3 DNA is TGCGCCAGCGCCGAGAACCAGGCTAATGAAAAACTGTTTTTT.